A single TCR beta chain is shown here with its context. Here immunoSEQ multiplex PCR was the method, and the copy in TCRdb shows in-frame clones only, minus some. Among under 250,000 clones listed, roughly 86% were seen once. Germline-derived CDR1 and CDR2 are GTSNPN and SVGIG (reference sequence). V was clipped by 5 bases and J by 6 bases, with 13 bases between them. The CDR3 spans 12 residues. This sample stems from a study of blood T cell repertoires in COVID-19. This TCR came from a woman at least 80 years old with COVID-19, enrolled during active disease. This chain joins TRBV30 and TRBJ1-1, with D possibly matching TRBD1 (6 bases). The sequencing input was peripheral blood. CDR3 bases: TGTGCCTGGGCGACAGGTGGTGCTGAAGCTTTCTTT. It translates to CAWATGGAEAFF.